This T cell receptor beta chain is drawn from a study of blood T cell repertoires in COVID-19 (dated by TCRdb to about 2020). About the full investigation: Samples from collaborators originated in the United States, Italy and Spain and spanned both the acute and convalescent phases of COVID-19. The prospective study material was composed of cDNA or gDNA derived from T cells, B-cell-depleted T cells, or PBMCs. Deeply sampled blood TCRbeta repertoires from subjects exposed to, actively infected with, or recovered from COVID-19 were included in the dataset. The repertoires were released in a freely available public database meant as a resource for research on the immune response to SARS-CoV-2. The samples were drawn from the first 160 participants of the ongoing ImmuneRACE study and from 1,200 or so subjects provided by 6 global collaborators. Nearly every sample came with metadata listing a de-identified subject ID, COVID-19 status, age in years and sex. Where available, HLA class I and class II types were taken from metadata supplied by the sample provider and were not determined by assay-based typing.

The immunoSEQ Assay, a bias-controlled multiplex PCR, was used to amplify TCRbeta CDR3 regions from genomic DNA. Per the source publication's procedure: The number of nucleated cells in each sample was estimated from the amplification of reference gene primers within the assay. To quantify the absolute abundance of each unique TCRbeta CDR3 rearrangement, sequence reads were collapsed and filtered. For each sample, productive Simpson clonality was calculated by taking the square root of Simpson's diversity index across productive rearrangements. Not all clones reach the TCRdb copy of this immuneACCESS table, which keeps in-frame sequences only. Checked studies attribute under half of the gap to unresolved V genes and leave the rest unexplained. V, J and clone size derive from that table, while D and trimming were established from the DNA sequence. The sample table shows under 200,000 clones, and 80% are seen once. The ten largest clones add up to 6.5% of the sample.

From a lookup of the germline V gene, CDR1 and CDR2 are SGHDT and YYEEEE. The CDR3 runs 14 residues from the cysteine to the phenylalanine. Left in the record is the CDR3 DNA by itself, 42 bases read in frame from the first base. V was cut back by 5 bases and J by 2 bases, leaving a gap of 13 bases between them. Results the study describes overall, beyond this receptor: Clinical and demographic metadata were provided uncurated, with the amount varying by source and participant.

Collaborating institutions collected whole blood in K2EDTA tubes following their own protocols. For TCRbeta analysis, collaborator samples were shipped as frozen whole blood, as isolated PBMCs, or as DNA extracted from either sample type. As concerns this clone: Its binding antigen is unknown. No per-base quality is available; no much larger clone lies one base away.

Sample: peripheral blood. The chain uses TRBV5-6 and TRBJ1-1; no D gene is confidently identified. This TCR was recovered from a man aged 70 or older with active or convalescent COVID-19. The DNA is as follows: TGTGCCAGCAGTTCGTACCGCGCTAACACTGAAGCTTTCTTT. Translated, this is CASSSYRANTEAFF. When the CDR3 is completed using the reference TRBV5-6 and TRBJ1-1 genes on either side, the full variable domain is DAGVTQSPTHLIKTRGQQVTLRCSPKSGHDTVSWYQQALGQGPQFIFQYYEEEERQRGNFPDRFSGHQFPNYSSELNVNALLLGDSALYLCASSSYRANTEAFFGQGTRLTVV.